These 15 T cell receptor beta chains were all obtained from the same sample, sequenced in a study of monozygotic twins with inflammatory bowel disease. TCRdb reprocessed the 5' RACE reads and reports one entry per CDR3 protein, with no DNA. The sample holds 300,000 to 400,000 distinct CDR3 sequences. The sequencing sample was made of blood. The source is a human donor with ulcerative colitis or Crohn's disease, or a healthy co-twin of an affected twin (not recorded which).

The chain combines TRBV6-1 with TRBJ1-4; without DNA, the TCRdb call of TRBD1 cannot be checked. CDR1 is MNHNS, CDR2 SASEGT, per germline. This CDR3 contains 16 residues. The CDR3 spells CASRHTPRGGNEKLFF.

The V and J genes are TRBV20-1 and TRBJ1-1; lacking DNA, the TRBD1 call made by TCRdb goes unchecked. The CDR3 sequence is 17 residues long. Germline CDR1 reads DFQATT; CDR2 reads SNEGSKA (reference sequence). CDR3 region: CSARDSFGTGSRTEAFF.

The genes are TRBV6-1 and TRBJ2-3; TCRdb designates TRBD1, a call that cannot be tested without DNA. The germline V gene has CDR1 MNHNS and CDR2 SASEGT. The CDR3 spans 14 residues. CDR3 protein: CASNRVVGADTQYF.

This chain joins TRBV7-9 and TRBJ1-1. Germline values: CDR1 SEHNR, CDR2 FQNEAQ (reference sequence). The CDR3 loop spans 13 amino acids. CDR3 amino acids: CASSLPVNTEAFF.

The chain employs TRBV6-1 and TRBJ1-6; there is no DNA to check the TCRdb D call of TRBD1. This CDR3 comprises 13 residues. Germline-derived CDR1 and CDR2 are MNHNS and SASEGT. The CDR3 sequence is CASSELRGSVLHF.

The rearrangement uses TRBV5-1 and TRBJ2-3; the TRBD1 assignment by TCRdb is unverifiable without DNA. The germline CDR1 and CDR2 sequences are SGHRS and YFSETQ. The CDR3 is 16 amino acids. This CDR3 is CASSSDGTGASDTQYF.

The chain's CDR3 is CASSSSSGLRDTIYF. The chain recombines TRBV28 with TRBJ1-3. Germline loops: CDR1 MDHEN, CDR2 SYDVKM. This CDR3 has 15 amino acids.

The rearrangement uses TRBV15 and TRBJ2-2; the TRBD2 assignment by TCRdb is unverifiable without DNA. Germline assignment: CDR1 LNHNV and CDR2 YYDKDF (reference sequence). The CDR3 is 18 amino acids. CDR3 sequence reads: CATSRGPIGVGGTGELFF.

CDR3 region: CASSGAGGYPGELFF. The V and J genes are TRBV25-1 and TRBJ2-2; TCRdb lists TRBD1, though no DNA is available to test this call. Germline CDR1 and CDR2: MGHDK and SYGVNS. CDR3 length equals 15 residues.

The CDR3 loop is CASSQVWTNEQFF. The chain has TRBV3-1 and TRBJ2-1. Germline CDR1 is LGHDT and CDR2 is YNNKEL (reference sequence). The CDR3 spans 13 residues.

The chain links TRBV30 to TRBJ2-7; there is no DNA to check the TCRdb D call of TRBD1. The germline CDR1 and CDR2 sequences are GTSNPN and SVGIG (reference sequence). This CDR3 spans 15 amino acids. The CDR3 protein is CAWSVPGTGMAEQYF.

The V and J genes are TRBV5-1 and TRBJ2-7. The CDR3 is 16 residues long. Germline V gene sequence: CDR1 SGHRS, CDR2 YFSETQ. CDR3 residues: CASSLETTTSSYEQYF. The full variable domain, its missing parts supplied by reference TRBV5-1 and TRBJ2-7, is KAGVTQTPRYLIKTRGQQVTLSCSPISGHRSVSWYQQTPGQGLQFLFEYFSETQRNKGNFPGRFSGRQFSNSRSEMNVSTLELGDSALYLCASSLETTTSSYEQYFGPGTRLTVT.

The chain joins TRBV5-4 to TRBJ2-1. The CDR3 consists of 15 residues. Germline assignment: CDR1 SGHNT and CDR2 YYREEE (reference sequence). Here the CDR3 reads CASSLGLAIDNEQFF.

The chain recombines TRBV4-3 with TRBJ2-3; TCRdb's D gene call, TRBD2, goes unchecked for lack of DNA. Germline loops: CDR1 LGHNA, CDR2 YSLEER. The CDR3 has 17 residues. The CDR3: CASSQEGTSGGTDTQYF.

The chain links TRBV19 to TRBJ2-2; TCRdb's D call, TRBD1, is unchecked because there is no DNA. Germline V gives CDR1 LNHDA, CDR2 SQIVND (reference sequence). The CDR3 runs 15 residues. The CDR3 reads CASRNPSGNTGELFF.